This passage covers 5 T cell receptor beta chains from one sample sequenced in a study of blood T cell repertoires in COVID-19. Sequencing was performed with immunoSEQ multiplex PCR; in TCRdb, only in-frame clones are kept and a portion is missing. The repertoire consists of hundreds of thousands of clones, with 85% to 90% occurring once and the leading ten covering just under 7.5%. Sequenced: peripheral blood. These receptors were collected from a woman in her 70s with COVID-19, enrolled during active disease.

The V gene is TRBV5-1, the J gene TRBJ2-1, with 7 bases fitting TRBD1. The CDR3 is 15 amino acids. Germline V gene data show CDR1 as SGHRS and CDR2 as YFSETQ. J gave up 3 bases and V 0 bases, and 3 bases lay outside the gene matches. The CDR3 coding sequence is TGCGCCAGCAGCTTGGGAACAGGGGACTACAATGAGCAGTTCTTC. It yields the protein CASSLGTGDYNEQFF.

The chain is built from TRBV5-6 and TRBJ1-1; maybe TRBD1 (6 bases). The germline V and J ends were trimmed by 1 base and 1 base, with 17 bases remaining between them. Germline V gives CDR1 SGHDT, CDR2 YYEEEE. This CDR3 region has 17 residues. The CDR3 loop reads CASSLTLRQETNTEAFF. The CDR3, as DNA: TGTGCCAGCAGCTTGACCCTTCGACAGGAAACGAACACTGAAGCTTTCTTT.

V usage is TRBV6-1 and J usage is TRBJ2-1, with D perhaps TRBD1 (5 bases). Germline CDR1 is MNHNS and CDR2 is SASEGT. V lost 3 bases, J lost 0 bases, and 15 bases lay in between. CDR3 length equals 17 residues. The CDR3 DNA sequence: TGTGCCAGCAGTGACTTCCGGACATTTAGCTCCTACAATGAGCAGTTCTTC. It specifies CASSDFRTFSSYNEQFF.

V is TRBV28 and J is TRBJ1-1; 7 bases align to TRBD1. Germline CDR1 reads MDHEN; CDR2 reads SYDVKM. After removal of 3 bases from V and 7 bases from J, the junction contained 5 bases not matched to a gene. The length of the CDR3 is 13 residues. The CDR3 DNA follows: TGTGCCAGCAGTTTGAGGGGGCGGCGTGAAGCTTTCTTT. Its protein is CASSLRGRREAFF.

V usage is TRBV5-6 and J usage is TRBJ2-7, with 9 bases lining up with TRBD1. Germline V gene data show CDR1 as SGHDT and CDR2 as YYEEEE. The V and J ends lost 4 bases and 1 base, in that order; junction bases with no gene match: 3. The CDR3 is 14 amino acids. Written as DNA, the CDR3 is TGTGCCAGCAGCATGGGGACAGGGTCCTACGAGCAGTACTTC. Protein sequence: CASSMGTGSYEQYF. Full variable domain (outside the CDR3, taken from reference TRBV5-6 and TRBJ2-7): DAGVTQSPTHLIKTRGQQVTLRCSPKSGHDTVSWYQQALGQGPQFIFQYYEEEERQRGNFPDRFSGHQFPNYSSELNVNALLLGDSALYLCASSMGTGSYEQYFGPGTRLTVT.